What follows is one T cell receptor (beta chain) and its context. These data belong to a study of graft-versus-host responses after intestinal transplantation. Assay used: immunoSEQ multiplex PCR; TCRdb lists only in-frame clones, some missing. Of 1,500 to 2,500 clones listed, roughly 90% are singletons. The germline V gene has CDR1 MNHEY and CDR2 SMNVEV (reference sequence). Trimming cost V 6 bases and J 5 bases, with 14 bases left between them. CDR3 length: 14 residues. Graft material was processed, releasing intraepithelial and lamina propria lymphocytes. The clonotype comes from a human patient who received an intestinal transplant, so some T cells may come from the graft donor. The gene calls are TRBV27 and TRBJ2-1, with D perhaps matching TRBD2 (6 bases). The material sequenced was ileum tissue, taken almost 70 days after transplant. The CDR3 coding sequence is TGTGCCAGCAGCCCGGGGGTTAAGGACAATGAGCAGTTCTTC. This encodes CASSPGVKDNEQFF.